This T cell receptor beta chain stems from a study of shared clonotypes between healthy human individuals. Free of recent acute infections or vaccinations, the donors were healthy HIV-negative adults. The length of the CDR3 is 13 residues. V gave up 6 bases and J gave up 3 bases, with 6 bases separating them. Looked up from germline, CDR1 is SGHDN and CDR2 is FVKESK. TCRdb's copy holds only in-frame clones and misses some; the assay was immunoSEQ multiplex PCR. The table lists some 2,500,000 clones, 93% of them singletons. Notes on this clone: The antigen is unknown. Other DNA sequences within the sample encode an identical CDR3.

Study-level findings and limits: It was anticipated that sequencing depth would influence how many clonotypes donors shared.

This chain links TRBV14 with TRBJ2-6; D gene uncertain. The sequenced material came from naive CD4+ T cells from PBMCs. Subset described: CD45RA+ positively selected. The receptor was derived from a man younger than 35 in good health. Some clones in this sample may be carry-over from other donors' samples. Here the CDR3 DNA reads TGTGCCAGCAGAAACAGTGGGGCCAACGTCCTGACTTTC. It codes for CASRNSGANVLTF.